These 18 T cell receptor beta chains share one sample of origin, sequenced in a study of response to subunit inactivated influenza vaccine. TCRdb called the RT-PCR reads again in MiXCR, with one record for every CDR3 protein. The data hold approximately 480,000 distinct CDR3 sequences, with roughly 9.8% observed a single time. Specimen: PBMCs from blood, collected about 40 days after vaccination. The receptors originated from a man between 50 and 59 years old who received an inactivated influenza vaccine.

The chain joins TRBV4-1 to TRBJ2-1; 15 bases fit TRBD2. CDR1 is MGHRA and CDR2 is YSYEKL in the germline V gene. Trimming cost V 3 bases and J 8 bases; bases outside gene matches: 11. This CDR3 has 18 residues. In DNA form, the CDR3 reads TGCGCCAGCAGCCAGGTTCCGGGACTAGCGGGGGGCAGGGATGAGCAGTTCTTC. Translated, it gives CASSQVPGLAGGRDEQFF.

A word on this clonotype: At one end the junction does not follow the germline gene, possibly because of a read error. The chain is built from TRBV28 and TRBJ1-4; D is perhaps TRBD1 (6 bases). This CDR3 is 16 amino acids long. Germline V gene data show CDR1 as MDHEN and CDR2 as SYDVKM. The chain's CDR3 is CARSSSGRGAGEKLFF. The CDR3 DNA reads TGTGCCCGCAGCTCGAGCGGCAGGGGCGCTGGAGAAAAACTGTTTTTT.

This clonotype was recorded many times. The J gene is TRBJ2-6, the V gene TRBV7-3; D is unresolved. Germline lookup yields CDR1 SGHTA and CDR2 FQGTGA. V lost 3 bases to trimming and J lost 1 base, with 7 bases between them. The CDR3 length is 15 residues. The CDR3 region is CASSFSGSGANVLTF. Here the CDR3 DNA reads TGTGCCAGCAGCTTCTCCGGGTCTGGGGCCAACGTCCTGACTTTC.

This clonotype has just a few counts. The J gene is TRBJ2-1, the V gene TRBV29-1, with D perhaps matching TRBD2 (5 bases). CDR1 and CDR2 (germline): SQVTM, ANQGSEA. The CDR3 consists of 14 residues. Trimming stripped 4 bases from V and 3 bases from J, with 13 bases between. CDR3 in amino acids: CSVVGGSLYNEQFF. For the CDR3, the DNA is TGCAGCGTTGTAGGAGGCAGCCTCTACAATGAGCAGTTCTTC.

The gene calls are TRBV7-8 and TRBJ2-7; 7 bases fit TRBD1. V lost 5 bases and J lost 5; bases outside the gene matches: 12. From germline, CDR1 is SGHVS and CDR2 FQNEAQ. CDR3 size: 15 residues. As DNA, the CDR3 is TGTGCCAGCAGCCTCGGCCAGGGGGTGATCCACGAGCAGTACTTC. Translating it yields CASSLGQGVIHEQYF.

This clonotype has only a few counts. A junction boundary mismatches the germline segment, possibly from a read error. The chain carries TRBV2 and TRBJ2-7; TRBD2 matches 15 bases. The CDR3 runs to 19 residues. CDR1 and CDR2 from the germline V gene are SNHLY and FYNNEI. The CDR3 DNA reads TGTGCCAGCAGAGAAGGGACTAGCGGGAGGTGGCCAGCGCGATACGAGCAGTACTTC. Translated: CASREGTSGRWPARYEQYF.

The table lists this clonotype with a few counts. The chain carries TRBV4-1 and TRBJ2-1; D is possibly TRBD1 (5 bases). This CDR3 has 16 residues. CDR1 and CDR2 from the germline V gene are MGHRA and YSYEKL. V lost 4 bases and J lost 0, with 13 bases in between. The CDR3 sequence is CASSPFGDSSYNEQFF. The CDR3 bases are TGCGCCAGCAGCCCCTTCGGAGACAGCTCCTACAATGAGCAGTTCTTC.

This clonotype was recorded at least ten times. J is TRBJ2-7 and V is TRBV20-1; 7 bases align to TRBD2. The CDR3 contains 15 residues. After removal of 4 bases from V and 5 bases from J, the junction contained 14 bases not matched to a gene. CDR1 is DFQATT and CDR2 is SNEGSKA in the germline V gene (reference sequence). CDR3 loop: CSAIPLGLPSDEQYF. The CDR3 coding sequence is TGCAGTGCTATACCCTTGGGACTACCTTCGGACGAGCAGTACTTC.

This clonotype appeared a few times. This chain connects TRBV3-1 to TRBJ2-2, with 7 bases that match TRBD1. Germline V gene lookup returns CDR1 LGHDT and CDR2 YNNKEL (reference sequence). This CDR3 has 14 amino acids. With 1 base clipped from V and 6 bases from J, the junction kept 2 bases outside the gene matches. The CDR3 protein is CASSQATGAGELFF. The CDR3 DNA sequence: TGTGCCAGCAGCCAAGCCACAGGGGCCGGGGAGCTGTTTTTT.

Remarks on this clonotype: A much larger clonotype is one base distant, so this may be a read error. V is TRBV10-3 and J is TRBJ2-3, with D hard to call. The CDR3 runs 13 residues. The germline V gene has CDR1 ENHRY and CDR2 SYGVKD. The CDR3 loop reads CATTTWVTDMQYF. DNA for the CDR3: TGTGCCACAACGACATGGGTAACAGATATGCAGTATTTT.

The J gene is TRBJ2-1, the V gene TRBV12-3 or TRBV12-4; D not certain. V was clipped by 3 bases and J by 4 bases, with 7 bases between them. The CDR3 is made up of 13 amino acids. In DNA, the CDR3 is TGTGCCAGCAGTTTTGTCAGGTACAATGAGCAGTTCTTC. As protein: CASSFVRYNEQFF.

The chain combines TRBV20-1 with TRBJ2-7, with D unclear. CDR1 is DFQATT, CDR2 SNEGSKA, per germline (reference sequence). Trimming left V 8 bases short and J 3 bases short, with 17 bases between. CDR3 length: 13 residues. CDR3 in amino acids: CSPLDPVGYEQYF. The CDR3, as DNA: TGCAGTCCCCTCGACCCGGTGGGCTACGAGCAGTACTTC.

This clonotype has a handful of counts. V usage is TRBV6-1 and J usage is TRBJ2-7; maybe TRBD2 (7 bases). The CDR3 extends over 14 amino acids. The germline gives CDR1 MNHNS, CDR2 SASEGT. The V and J ends lost 8 bases and 4 bases respectively, with 18 bases between them. The CDR3 region has the DNA TGTGCCAGCGCAACTGGGGGGGGGGCATACGAGCAGTACTTC. Protein sequence: CASATGGGAYEQYF.

This clonotype was counted between two and nine times. This chain uses TRBV5-6 with TRBJ2-2; TRBD1 or TRBD2 may be the D gene (6 bases each). Trimming took 0 bases from V and 0 from J, leaving 9 bases between them. The CDR3 totals 16 residues. Germline CDR1 reads SGHDT; CDR2 reads YYEEEE. The CDR3 loop is CASSLDGGPNTGELFF. The CDR3 DNA reads TGTGCCAGCAGCTTGGATGGGGGGCCGAACACCGGGGAGCTGTTTTTT.

The sample holds many counts of this clonotype. V usage is TRBV12-3 or TRBV12-4 and J usage is TRBJ2-6; TRBD1 aligns across 8 bases. V shed 2 bases and J 2 bases; nucleotides not matched to a gene: 5. The CDR3 is 17 amino acids. CDR3 region: CASSLPTGVPGANVLTF. The CDR3 region has the DNA TGTGCCAGCAGTTTACCGACAGGGGTACCTGGGGCCAACGTCCTGACTTTC.

This clonotype showed up just a few times. The genes are TRBV6-1 and TRBJ2-1; TRBD1 matches at 7 bases. Looked up from germline, CDR1 is MNHNS and CDR2 is SASEGT. The CDR3 sequence is 13 residues long. V shed 4 bases and J 6 bases; nucleotides not matched to a gene: 3. The CDR3: CASSVTGPNEQFF. The CDR3 DNA sequence: TGTGCCAGCAGTGTGACAGGGCCCAATGAGCAGTTCTTC.

Details on this clonotype: At one boundary the junction diverges from the germline segment, which might be a read error. V and J are TRBV11-1 and TRBJ2-1; no definite D call. The CDR3 totals 14 residues. Germline V gives CDR1 SGHAT, CDR2 FQDESV (reference sequence). CDR3 bases: TGTGGCAGCACGACGGCTAGCTCCTACAATGAGCAGTTCTTC. It yields the protein CGSTTASSYNEQFF.

The V and J genes are TRBV12-3 or TRBV12-4 and TRBJ2-2, with a possible D match to TRBD1 (6 bases). The CDR3 is 14 residues long. The V gene lost 7 bases and the J gene lost 2 bases, with 11 bases spanning the gap. CDR3 region: CASTPDRNTGELFF. The CDR3 nucleotides are TGTGCCAGCACCCCGGACAGAAACACCGGGGAGCTGTTTTTT.